Below, 27 T cell receptor beta chains from the same sample are listed, as sequenced in a study. One entry per CDR3 protein results from TCRdb running MiXCR on the 5' RACE reads. The sample carries tens of thousands of distinct CDR3 sequences, about 26% recorded once. The sequenced material came from naive CD4+ T cells sorted from a lymph node. Subset given: naive CD4+ T cells, CD4+CD45RA+CD25-. These receptor sequences come from a female donor with breast cancer.

This rearrangement joins TRBV6-5 to TRBJ2-5, with 10 bases aligning to TRBD1. Per the germline V gene, CDR1 is MNHEY and CDR2 is SVGAGI. The length of the CDR3 is 12 residues. V was pared by 7 bases and J by 9 bases, with 5 bases of the junction left unmatched. In DNA form, the CDR3 reads TGTGCCAGCACCGGGACAGGGGAGGCCCAGTACTTC. Its protein product is CASTGTGEAQYF.

This clonotype has a handful of counts. The chain is built from TRBV6-5 and TRBJ1-3; D is unresolved. This CDR3 contains 15 residues. V lost 4 bases and J 0 bases, leaving 10 bases between the germline ends. The germline V gene has CDR1 MNHEY and CDR2 SVGAGI. CDR3 DNA sequence: TGTGCCAGCAGTTCCCCCACACGCTCTGGAAACACCATATATTTT. Translating it yields CASSSPTRSGNTIYF.

The rearrangement uses TRBV12-3 or TRBV12-4 and TRBJ1-2; TRBD1 aligns across 8 bases. The CDR3 consists of 16 residues. Trimming took 4 bases from V and 5 from J; bases not matched to a gene: 12. CDR3 bases: TGTGCCAGCAGTTCAGGTCGGGACAGGAGAAGTTATGGCTACACCTTC. This codes for CASSSGRDRRSYGYTF.

V is TRBV4-3 and J is TRBJ2-5; 12 nucleotides align to TRBD2. The CDR3 spans 17 residues. Unmatched junction bases numbered 8, after V lost 1 base and J lost 5 bases. CDR1 is LGHNA, CDR2 YSLEER, per germline. The CDR3 loop is CASSQGVTSGSGETQYF. The CDR3 nucleotides read TGCGCCAGCAGCCAAGGGGTGACTAGCGGGAGTGGGGAGACCCAGTACTTC.

This clonotype was recorded many times. The V call is TRBV4-3, the J call TRBJ2-1; D gene unclear. Trimming removed 0 bases from V and 1 base from J, with 7 bases in between. The CDR3 is made up of 15 amino acids. Germline V gene data show CDR1 as LGHNA and CDR2 as YSLEER. CDR3 nucleotide sequence: TGCGCCAGCAGCCAAGATATTAATTCCTACAATGAGCAGTTCTTC. As protein: CASSQDINSYNEQFF.

The V and J genes are TRBV27 and TRBJ2-7, with 9 bases matching TRBD1. Trimming removed 10 bases from V and 3 bases from J; junction bases left unmatched: 10. CDR1 MNHEY and CDR2 SMNVEV come from the germline V gene (reference sequence). The CDR3 loop spans 14 amino acids. The chain's CDR3 is CAIIRSTGGYEQYF. The CDR3 nucleotides are TGTGCCATCATCAGGTCGACAGGGGGCTACGAGCAGTACTTC.

This chain links TRBV9 with TRBJ2-1; 10 bases line up with TRBD2. The junction had 10 bases not matched to a gene; V was cut back by 4 bases and J by 3 bases. Germline V gene data show CDR1 as SGDLS and CDR2 as YYNGEE. CDR3 size: 17 residues. The CDR3 protein is CASSPQAGGVRYNEQFF. CDR3 nucleotides: TGTGCCAGCAGCCCTCAAGCGGGAGGGGTACGCTACAATGAGCAGTTCTTC.

A remark on this clonotype: Its ends do not fully match the called genes, so a read error is possible. The rearrangement joins TRBV12-3 or TRBV12-4 to TRBJ2-1, with D possibly matching TRBD1 (6 bases). There are 14 residues in the CDR3. The CDR3 sequence is CTSSFSRGTGEQFF. In nucleotides, the CDR3 is TGTACCAGCAGTTTCAGTCGGGGCACAGGGGAGCAGTTCTTC.

This clonotype has at least ten counts. The V and J genes are TRBV5-1 and TRBJ1-2, with D possibly matching TRBD1 (6 bases). CDR1 and CDR2 from the germline V gene are SGHRS and YFSETQ. Trimming stripped 0 bases from V and 4 bases from J, with 19 bases between. This CDR3 contains 17 residues. The CDR3 sequence: CASSLAVGQGRFYGYTF. Here the CDR3 DNA reads TGCGCCAGCAGCTTGGCCGTCGGGCAGGGGAGGTTCTATGGCTACACCTTC.

This clonotype was found a few times. The J gene is TRBJ2-2, the V gene TRBV5-6; possible D gene TRBD2, 6 bases. This CDR3 is 14 amino acids long. Germline-derived CDR1 and CDR2 are SGHDT and YYEEEE. Trimming took 4 bases from V and 4 from J, leaving 11 bases between them. CDR3 bases: TGTGCCAGCAGCGATGCGGGGTCCACCGGGGAGCTGTTTTTT. This gives the protein CASSDAGSTGELFF.

This clonotype was counted only a few times. This chain uses TRBV7-2 with TRBJ2-7, with 7 positions matching TRBD1. Germline loops: CDR1 SGHTA, CDR2 FQGNSA. After removal of 5 bases from V and 3 bases from J, the junction contained 7 bases not matched to a gene. This CDR3 spans 14 amino acids. Here the CDR3 reads CASSIRQGGYEQYF. The CDR3 nucleotides are TGTGCCAGCAGCATCCGACAGGGTGGCTACGAGCAGTACTTC. The full variable domain, in which reference TRBV7-2 and TRBJ2-7 provide the parts outside the CDR3, is GAGVSQSPSNKVTEKGKDVELRCDPISGHTALYWYRQSLGQGLEFLIYFQGNSAPDKSGLPSDRFSAERTGGSVSTLTIQRTQQEDSAVYLCASSIRQGGYEQYFGPGTRLTVT.

J is TRBJ1-1 and V is TRBV2; a possible D gene is TRBD1 (6 bases). CDR1 is SNHLY and CDR2 is FYNNEI in the germline V gene. V dropped 10 bases and J dropped 4 bases, with 16 bases sitting between them. This CDR3 is built from 13 residues. CDR3 nucleotides: TGTGCCACCCAAGAGGGGGTAGGCACTGAAGCTTTCTTT. It translates to CATQEGVGTEAFF.

The chain carries TRBV9 and TRBJ2-1; 11 bases agree with TRBD2. The CDR3 loop spans 17 amino acids. Germline values: CDR1 SGDLS, CDR2 YYNGEE. V trimming: 4 bases; J trimming: 1 base; junction bases outside the gene matches: 7. The CDR3, as DNA: TGTGCCAGCAGCCCAAGACTAGCGGGGCGATCCTACAATGAGCAGTTCTTC. Translation gives CASSPRLAGRSYNEQFF.

This clonotype was found many times. The chain is built from TRBV20-1 and TRBJ2-5; the D gene is possibly TRBD2 (5 bases). Germline CDR1 is DFQATT and CDR2 is SNEGSKA (reference sequence). The ends were cut back, 4 bases at V and 4 bases at J, with 13 bases in the middle. The CDR3 covers 13 residues. CDR3 in DNA: TGCAGTGCTAATAAGATCGAGGGAGAGACCCAGTACTTC. It is translated as CSANKIEGETQYF.

This clonotype has only a few counts. The chain couples TRBV20-1 to TRBJ2-5; 10 bases agree with TRBD1. The CDR3 has 16 residues. The junction had 7 bases not matched to a gene; V was cut back by 2 bases and J by 1 base. The germline gives CDR1 DFQATT, CDR2 SNEGSKA (reference sequence). CDR3 bases: TGCAGTGCTAGAAAGCCGGGACAGGGGCTCCAAGAGACCCAGTACTTC. Translating gives CSARKPGQGLQETQYF.

The table lists this clonotype with many counts. This chain joins TRBV5-5 and TRBJ1-2; 9 bases fit TRBD1. The CDR3 length is 15 residues. J gave up 6 bases and V 0 bases, and 6 bases lay outside the gene matches. CDR1 is SGHKS, CDR2 YYEKEE, per germline (reference sequence). Here the CDR3 reads CASSLVGTGIDGYTF. CDR3 in DNA: TGTGCCAGCAGCTTGGTCGGGACAGGGATCGATGGCTACACCTTC.

At least ten counts were recorded for this clonotype. The chain is built from TRBV7-3 and TRBJ2-7; 10 nucleotides line up with TRBD2. Losses at the gene ends were 2 bases for V and 7 bases for J; bases not matched to a gene: 5. The CDR3 runs to 14 residues. Germline-derived CDR1 and CDR2 are SGHTA and FQGTGA. Here the CDR3 reads CASSLAASGSEQYF. Written as DNA, the CDR3 is TGTGCCAGCAGCTTAGCGGCTAGCGGGAGTGAGCAGTACTTC.

This chain connects TRBV12-3 or TRBV12-4 to TRBJ2-5, with D hard to call. Trimming removed 5 bases from V and 7 bases from J, with 11 bases in between. The length of the CDR3 is 12 residues. CDR3 in DNA: TGTGCCAGCAGTCCGAGCAGAATGACCCAGTACTTC. This sequence encodes CASSPSRMTQYF.

This chain links TRBV29-1 with TRBJ1-5; a possible D gene is TRBD1 (5 bases). Germline CDR1 and CDR2: SQVTM and ANQGSEA. V lost 6 bases and J lost 7, with 10 bases in between. This CDR3 contains 11 residues. CDR3 in amino acids: CSVREGQPQHF. CDR3 sequence (DNA): TGCAGCGTCAGGGAAGGCCAGCCCCAGCATTTT.

Concerning this clonotype itself: It may be a read error: a sequence one base away is much more abundant. The CDR3 spells CASSYALTSTGGEQFF. CDR3 DNA sequence: TGTGCCAGCAGTTACGCTCTTACTAGCACCGGGGGTGAGCAGTTCTTC. The rearrangement joins TRBV6-2 or TRBV6-3 to TRBJ2-1, with D possibly matching TRBD2 (6 bases). The V gene's germline CDR1 is MNHEY and CDR2 SVGEGT. The CDR3 has 16 residues. V lost 2 bases, J lost 9 bases, and 20 bases lay in between.

The V gene is TRBV5-1, the J gene TRBJ2-3; D call uncertain. This CDR3 region has 15 residues. Between the trimmed V and J ends, which lost 5 bases and 1 base, there was a span of 14 bases. Per the germline V gene, CDR1 is SGHRS and CDR2 is YFSETQ. The CDR3 spells CASSTQPDGTDTQYF. In DNA form, the CDR3 reads TGCGCCAGCAGTACCCAGCCGGACGGCACAGATACGCAGTATTTT.

CDR3 coding DNA: TGTGCCAGCAGCTTAGTGGGCTCGAACATTCAGTACTTC. Protein sequence: CASSLVGSNIQYF. The chain carries TRBV7-2 and TRBJ2-4, with D uncertain. The CDR3 spans 13 residues. V was pared by 1 base and J by 7 bases, with 8 bases between. Germline CDR1 is SGHTA and CDR2 is FQGNSA.

A few counts support this clonotype. This chain links TRBV20-1 with TRBJ2-3; D gene unclear. The V gene's germline CDR1 is DFQATT and CDR2 SNEGSKA (reference sequence). CDR3 length: 15 residues. V dropped 5 bases and J dropped 1 base, with 16 bases sitting between them. Here the CDR3 DNA reads TGCAGTGCTCCGATGGCTAGGCGCGGCACAGATACGCAGTATTTT. It encodes CSAPMARRGTDTQYF.

A few counts support this clonotype. The chain links TRBV27 to TRBJ1-5; 8 nucleotides align to TRBD1. V lost 4 bases to trimming and J lost 8 bases; unmatched junction nucleotides: 4. CDR1 is MNHEY, CDR2 SMNVEV, per germline (reference sequence). The CDR3 is 13 residues long. In DNA, the CDR3 is TGTGCCAGCAGTTCCGACAGGGGTGAGCCCCAGCATTTT. It encodes CASSSDRGEPQHF.

This chain links TRBV7-3 with TRBJ2-5; a possible D gene is TRBD2 (6 bases). From germline, CDR1 is SGHTA and CDR2 FQGTGA. Deletions cut 7 bases from V and 2 bases from J, with 17 bases between. This CDR3 comprises 15 residues. The CDR3 loop is CASTPSPGTQETQYF. CDR3 DNA sequence: TGTGCCAGCACACCCAGCCCCGGGACTCAAGAGACCCAGTACTTC.

This clonotype came up many times. The genes are TRBV6-2 or TRBV6-3 and TRBJ2-5; the match to TRBD2 covers 8 bases. Trimming took 6 bases from V and 1 from J; bases not matched to a gene: 13. The V gene's germline CDR1 is MNHEY and CDR2 SVGEGT. The CDR3 extends over 17 amino acids. As DNA, the CDR3 is TGTGCCAGCAGGACTAAATCAGGGACTAGTCCCCAAGAGACCCAGTACTTC. It codes for CASRTKSGTSPQETQYF.

The CDR3 coding sequence is TGTGCCAGCAGGAAGACCGGGACAGGGCGTATCGGTGAGCAGTTCTTC. It codes for CASRKTGTGRIGEQFF. V usage is TRBV6-2 or TRBV6-3 and J usage is TRBJ2-1, with 9 bases fitting TRBD1. The V and J ends lost 6 bases and 9 bases, in that order; junction bases with no gene match: 15. Per the germline V gene, CDR1 is MNHEY and CDR2 is SVGEGT. The CDR3 is 16 residues long.